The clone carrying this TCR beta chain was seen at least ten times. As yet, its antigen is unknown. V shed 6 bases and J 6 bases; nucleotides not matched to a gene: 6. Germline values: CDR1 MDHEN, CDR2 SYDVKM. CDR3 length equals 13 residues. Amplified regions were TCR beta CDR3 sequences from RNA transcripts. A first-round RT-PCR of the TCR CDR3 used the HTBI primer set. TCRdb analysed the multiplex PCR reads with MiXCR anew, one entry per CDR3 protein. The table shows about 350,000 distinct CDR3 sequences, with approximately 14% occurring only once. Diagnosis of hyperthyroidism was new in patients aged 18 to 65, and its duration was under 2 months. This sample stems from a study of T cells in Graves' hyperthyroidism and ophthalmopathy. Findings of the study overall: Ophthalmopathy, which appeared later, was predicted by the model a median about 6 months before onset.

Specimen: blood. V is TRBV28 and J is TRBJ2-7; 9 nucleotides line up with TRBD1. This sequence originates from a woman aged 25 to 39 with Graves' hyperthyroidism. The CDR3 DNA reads TGTGCCAGCAGGGTGACAGGGGGAATCGAGCAGTACTTC. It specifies CASRVTGGIEQYF.